The entry below gives a single T cell receptor beta chain sequence along with its context. Trimming cost V 4 bases and J 3 bases; bases outside gene matches: 3. The CDR3 runs 15 residues. CDR1 is MGHRA, CDR2 YSYEKL, per germline. This entry belongs to a study of blood T cell repertoires in COVID-19. Profiling relied on immunoSEQ multiplex PCR, and the TCRdb table lists in-frame clones only, not all of them. The table includes about 250,000 clones, approximately 84% detected once. This receptor was taken from a man aged 40-49 years who had recovered from COVID-19. The sequencing input was PBMCs or T cells enriched from blood (not recorded which). The V and J genes are TRBV4-1 and TRBJ2-7; 13 bases agree with TRBD2. The CDR3 region has the DNA TGCGCCAGCAGCCCGACTAGCGGGGGGATCTACGAGCAGTACTTC. This sequence encodes CASSPTSGGIYEQYF.